The 3 T cell receptor beta chains given below trace back to one sample, sequenced in a study of PD-L1 blockade in urothelial cancer. Noted time point: peripheral blood 6 weeks after treatment start. Only in-frame clones appear in the TCRdb table, and some are missing; sequencing was by immunoSEQ multiplex PCR. The table shows under 40,000 clones, with 80% to 90% occurring only once. Source: PBMCs, taken around atezolizumab (anti-PD-L1) treatment. These receptors all stem from an elderly man with urothelial cancer.

The V call is TRBV19, the J call TRBJ1-1, with no clear D. The CDR3 runs to 13 residues. Germline V lookup: CDR1 LNHDA, CDR2 SQIVND (reference sequence). V was clipped by 3 bases and J by 4 bases, with 9 bases between them. The CDR3 DNA is TGTGCCAGTAGTATTGGAGCCGGCACTGAAGCTTTCTTT. Translated, it gives CASSIGAGTEAFF.

The chain couples TRBV29-1 to TRBJ2-1; TRBD2 aligns across 13 bases. Germline lookup yields CDR1 SQVTM and CDR2 ANQGSEA. The CDR3 has 15 amino acids. V lost 8 bases, J lost 10 bases, and 14 bases stayed unmatched. The CDR3 loop is CSQSGETSGGGEQFF. The CDR3 coding sequence is TGCAGCCAGTCAGGGGAAACTAGCGGGGGGGGAGAGCAGTTCTTC.

The V and J genes are TRBV5-1 and TRBJ2-7, with 10 nucleotides matching TRBD2. Germline loops: CDR1 SGHRS, CDR2 YFSETQ. The J segment lost 5 bases and the V segment lost 6 bases, leaving 14 bases of the junction unmatched. The CDR3 has 16 residues. Here the CDR3 reads CASMLPGLAGVNEQYF. CDR3 DNA sequence: TGCGCCAGCATGCTCCCGGGGCTAGCGGGAGTTAACGAGCAGTACTTC.